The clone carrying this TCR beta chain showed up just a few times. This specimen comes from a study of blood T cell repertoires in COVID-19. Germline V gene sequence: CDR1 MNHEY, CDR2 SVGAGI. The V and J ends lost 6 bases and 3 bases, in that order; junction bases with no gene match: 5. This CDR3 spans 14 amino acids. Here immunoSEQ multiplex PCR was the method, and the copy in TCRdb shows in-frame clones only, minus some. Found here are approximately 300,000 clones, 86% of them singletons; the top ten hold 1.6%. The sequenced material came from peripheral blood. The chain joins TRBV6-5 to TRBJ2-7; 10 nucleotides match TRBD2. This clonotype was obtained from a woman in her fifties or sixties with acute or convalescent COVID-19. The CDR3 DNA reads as TGTGCCAGCAGCGGACTAGCGGCCTACTACGAGCAGTACTTC. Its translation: CASSGLAAYYEQYF.